The source of this T cell receptor beta chain is a study of shared clonotypes between healthy human individuals. Study-level results: Donors were few, which limited the genetic and exposure-history diversity represented. A few donors showed sharing of roughly 5% of naive CD4 clonotypes.

Germline CDR1 is LNHDA and CDR2 is SQIVND (reference sequence). The CDR3 spans 14 residues. The ends lost 7 bases at V and 5 bases at J; junction bases unmatched: 8. Note on this clone: Its matching antigen is unknown.

Clones were sequenced by immunoSEQ multiplex PCR, and TCRdb holds only the in-frame ones, with some missing. The top ten clones hold roughly 0.62% of a sample with about 1.1 million clones, about 80% of them seen once. Sequencing input: memory CD4+ T cells from PBMCs. Subset specified: CD45RA-negative fraction. This sequence was found in a man aged 18 to 30 in good health. Some clones in this sample may be carry-over from other donors' samples. This rearrangement joins TRBV19 to TRBJ1-2; TRBD1 matches at 9 bases. The CDR3 nucleotides are TGTGCCAGTATCGCCTCCGGGACAGGGTATGGCTACACCTTC. Protein product: CASIASGTGYGYTF. Using reference TRBV19 and TRBJ1-2 for the parts outside the CDR3, the full variable domain is DGGITQSPKYLFRKEGQNVTLSCEQNLNHDAMYWYRQDPGQGLRLIYYSQIVNDFQKGDIAEGYSVSREKKESFPLTVTSAQKNPTAFYLCASIASGTGYGYTFGSGTRLTVV.